This paragraph reports one TCR beta chain. Antigen: not known. This sample is part of a study of CD8 T cells in Susac syndrome. Whole-study results and caveats: Susac syndrome CD8+ repertoires were clonally expanded, most strongly in CD8+ TEMRA cells.

A quantity of about 0.5 to 1 ug RNA underwent reverse transcription using random hexamers. Via MiXCR, TCRdb re-called the immunoSEQ multiplex PCR reads, giving one row per CDR3 protein. The repertoire has 70,000 to 95,000 distinct CDR3 sequences, 85% to 95% of them found once; the top ten carry around 0.94%. Both CD4+ and CD8+ T cells were negatively isolated, and TEMRA cells underwent FACS enrichment. What was sequenced was CD8+ T cells from PBMCs. This receptor was taken from a human donor with Susac syndrome.

This CDR3 reads CASSPRAGGGSSYEQYF. CDR3 bases: TGTGCCAGCAGCCCCCGGGCGGGAGGGGGGAGCTCCTACGAGCAGTACTTC. The chain links TRBV27 to TRBJ2-7; 9 nucleotides line up with TRBD2. The ends lost 6 bases at V and 0 bases at J; junction bases unmatched: 12. The CDR3 covers 17 residues. Germline-derived CDR1 and CDR2 are MNHEY and SMNVEV (reference sequence).